Listed here are 2 T cell receptor beta chains from one sample, sequenced in a study of T-cell memory formation after mild COVID-19. TCRdb passed the 5' RACE reads through MiXCR, listing each CDR3 protein once. The repertoire holds about 390,000 distinct CDR3 sequences, with 16% as singletons. Specimen: PBMCs or a T cell subset sorted from them (not recorded which). Receptors were obtained from a man aged 18 to 29 who had mild COVID-19 (a few samples of this study predate the infection). Cell type and time point are not known.

This clonotype was detected ten times or more. This sequence joins TRBV2 and TRBJ2-4; D perhaps matches TRBD1 (6 bases). The CDR3 is 12 residues long. Germline V gene lookup returns CDR1 SNHLY and CDR2 FYNNEI. With 3 bases removed from V and 6 bases from J, the gap between germline ends came to 6 bases. CDR3 in DNA: TGTGCCAGCAGTGAGGACAGAAACATTCAGTACTTC. It translates to CASSEDRNIQYF.

V gene TRBV28 combines with J gene TRBJ2-5; D is perhaps TRBD2 (5 bases). CDR3 size: 13 residues. The V gene's germline CDR1 is MDHEN and CDR2 SYDVKM. Trimming removed 4 bases from V and 2 bases from J, with 8 bases in between. As DNA, the CDR3 is TGTGCCAGCAGTTCCCAGCGGCAAGAGACCCAGTACTTC. It translates to CASSSQRQETQYF.